This TCR beta chain was profiled in a study of blood T cell repertoires in COVID-19 (dated by TCRdb to the early 2020s). At the level of the whole study: The collaborator samples originated in the United States, Italy and Spain and spanned the acute and convalescent phases of COVID-19. Deeply sampled blood TCRbeta repertoires from subjects exposed to, actively infected with, or recovered from COVID-19 were included in the dataset. A freely available public database, intended as a resource for researchers studying the immune response to SARS-CoV-2, is where the repertoires were released. HLA class I and class II types, where available, came from metadata supplied by the sample provider rather than from assay-based typing. Samples were obtained from the ongoing ImmuneRACE study (first 160 participants) and from over 1,000 subjects provided by 6 global collaborators. Sample metadata almost always included a de-identified subject ID, COVID-19 status, age in years and sex. The material from the prospective study consisted of cDNA or gDNA derived from T cells, B-cell-depleted T cells, or PBMCs. Summary of the overall study and its limitations: How much clinical and demographic metadata was included differed by source and by participant, and the metadata was provided uncurated.

In the prospective study, participants were 18 to 89 years old, resided in fewer than 25 geographic areas of the United States, and were enrolled through a virtual design. In the prospective study, participants were assigned to cohorts based on the clinical history participants reported in a screening survey and a study questionnaire. Exposed participants were defined as having been in contact with someone with a PCR-confirmed or clinician-diagnosed COVID-19 case within 2 weeks of study entry. In the prospective study, mobile phlebotomists collected whole blood, serum and a nasopharyngeal or oropharyngeal swab from each participant. Over an approximately 2-month period, participants in the prospective study had the option of providing additional blood draws and questionnaires. Blood samples from the prospective study were shipped frozen or at room temperature prior to DNA extraction. CDR1 and CDR2 were assigned from the germline V gene as SGHRS and YFSETQ. V and J lose 4 bases and 5 bases, and a span of 9 bases separates them. The CDR3 runs 13 residues from the cysteine to the phenylalanine. The CDR3 DNA has 39 bases and is translated from base 1.

TCRbeta CDR3 regions were amplified from genomic DNA by means of the immunoSEQ Assay, a bias-controlled multiplex PCR. In the authors' own workflow: Within the assay, amplification of reference gene primers was used to estimate how many nucleated cells each sample contained. Sequence reads were collapsed and filtered to measure the absolute abundance of every unique TCRbeta CDR3 rearrangement. For each sample, productive Simpson clonality was calculated by taking the square root of Simpson's diversity index across productive rearrangements. This is the immuneACCESS table as TCRdb keeps it, with only in-frame sequences that have V and J called. A part of the clones is gone; compared with another copy, unresolved V genes explain less than half, and the rest is unexplained. The V and J calls and clone size come from that table; D and trimming were worked out from the DNA. Here the sample has some 320,000 clones; around nine tenths occur a single time. Of the sample, around 3.9% is held by the ten largest clones.

This clone came up once. Its antigen remains undetermined. Base-call qualities are not available, and no considerably larger clone is one nucleotide away. The sample taken for sequencing was PBMCs or T cells enriched from blood (not recorded which). In this chain, TRBV5-1 is recombined with TRBJ2-2; the D gene assignment is ambiguous. The receptor's source is a young woman who had been exposed to COVID-19. The CDR3 protein sequence reads: CASSPSLTGELFF. The DNA sequence is given as TGCGCCAGCAGCCCGAGTCTAACCGGGGAGCTGTTTTTT. Here the CDR3 is joined to the reference TRBV5-1 and TRBJ2-2 genes, and the full variable domain is: KAGVTQTPRYLIKTRGQQVTLSCSPISGHRSVSWYQQTPGQGLQFLFEYFSETQRNKGNFPGRFSGRQFSNSRSEMNVSTLELGDSALYLCASSPSLTGELFFGEGSRLTVL.